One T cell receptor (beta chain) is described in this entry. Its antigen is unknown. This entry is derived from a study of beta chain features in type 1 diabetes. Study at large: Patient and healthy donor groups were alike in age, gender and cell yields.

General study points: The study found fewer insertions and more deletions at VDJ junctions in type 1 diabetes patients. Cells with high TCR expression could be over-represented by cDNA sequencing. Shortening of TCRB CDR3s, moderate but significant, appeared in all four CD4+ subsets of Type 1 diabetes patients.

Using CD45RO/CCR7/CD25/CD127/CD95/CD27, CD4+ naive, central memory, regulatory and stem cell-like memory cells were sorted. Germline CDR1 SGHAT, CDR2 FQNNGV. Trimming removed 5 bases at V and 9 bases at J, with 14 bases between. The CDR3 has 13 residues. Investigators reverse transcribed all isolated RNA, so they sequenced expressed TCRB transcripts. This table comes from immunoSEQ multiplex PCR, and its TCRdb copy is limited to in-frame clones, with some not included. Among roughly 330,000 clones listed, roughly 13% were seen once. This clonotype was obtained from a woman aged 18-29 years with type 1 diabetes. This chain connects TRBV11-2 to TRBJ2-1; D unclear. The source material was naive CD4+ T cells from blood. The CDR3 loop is CASSHHIVGEQFF. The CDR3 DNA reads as TGTGCCAGCAGCCATCACATCGTTGGTGAGCAGTTCTTC.